This TCR beta chain stems from a study (dated by TCRdb to between 2021 and 2022). Survey-level sequencing on the immunoSEQ platform was used to profile TCR beta chain repertoires. Per the original workflow: Repertoire diversity was quantified as the inverse Simpson index, and CDR3 amino acid length spectratypes and V-J pairing frequencies were compared. To annotate clonotypes specific to SARS-CoV-2, CMV, influenza A and EBV, TCR beta CDR3 sequences were compared against VDJdb. In TCRdb, the immuneACCESS table is reduced to in-frame sequences with V and J assigned. These tables do not hold every clone; where another copy was compared, an unresolved V gene accounts for under half, and the others remain unexplained. That table furnishes V, J and clone size, whereas the DNA furnished D and trimming. Counted in this sample were about 68,000 clones; around 95% of them appeared once. The top ten constitute 4% to 5% of the sample.

PBMCs were isolated from peripheral blood, and TCR beta sequencing was performed on genomic DNA from unsorted PBMCs. As to this clone: Its antigen remains undetermined. No base quality values were provided; no much bigger clone lies one nucleotide off.

On the study overall, not on this receptor specifically: Further investigation, including longitudinal sampling and assessment of a control group, is stated by the authors to be required.

Source material: PBMCs. This clonotype was obtained from a man aged 35-49 years with rheumatoid arthritis.

For the CDR3, the sequence is CASSPRLSGSYEQYF. The DNA is as follows: TGTGCCAGCAGCCCCCGGCTGAGCGGGTCCTACGAGCAGTACTTC. The V and J segments used are TRBV9 and TRBJ2-7; 6 matching bases give a weak D call of TRBD2. According to the germline V gene, CDR1 reads SGDLS and CDR2 reads YYNGEE. The CDR3, from cysteine to phenylalanine, totals 15 residues. Just CDR3 DNA is preserved here, 45 bases in frame from base 1. V drops 4 bases and J drops 1 base, leaving 15 bases in between.